This TCR beta chain emerged from a study of PD-L1 blockade in urothelial cancer. Looking at the study overall: Bladder-origin urothelial cancer in males described about 85% of the roughly 29 patients.

Trimming stripped 2 bases from V and 2 bases from J, with 6 bases between. The CDR3 is made up of 14 amino acids. CDR1 and CDR2 from the germline V gene are SGHTA and FQGNSA. Time point defined: pretreatment peripheral blood. Assay: immunoSEQ multiplex PCR; the TCRdb copy retains only in-frame clones and omits some. The sample contains 38,000 or so clones, around four fifths of which appear only once. V and J are TRBV7-2 and TRBJ2-2; no clear D gene. This receptor was obtained from a man of 80 years or more with urothelial cancer. The sample was PBMCs, taken around atezolizumab (anti-PD-L1) treatment. The CDR3 is CASSLQANTGELFF. The CDR3 nucleotides read TGTGCCAGCAGCTTACAAGCCAACACCGGGGAGCTGTTTTTT.